Presented here are 25 T cell receptor beta chains from one specimen sequenced in a study of vaccination and CD4 T cells after COVID-19. No antigen has been assigned to these receptors. Cultured CD4+ T-cell DNA underwent Oncomine TCR Beta short-read sequencing. Each CDR3 protein is one row after TCRdb ran MiXCR on the PCR reads. The table records roughly 19,000 distinct CDR3 sequences, about 50% of them present only once. The treatment was: approximately nine-day PBMC culture with coronavirus spike peptide pools or control peptides (ViraFEST assay). The specimen comprised CD4+ T cells from blood, cultured in vitro, sampled before SARS-CoV-2 vaccination. Receptor source: a human donor who had recovered from COVID-19.

The V gene is TRBV6-1, the J gene TRBJ1-5; D remains unclear. Germline CDR1 reads MNHNS; CDR2 reads SASEGT. V shed 2 bases and J shed 3 bases, with 11 bases lying between them. The length of the CDR3 is 15 residues. CDR3 amino acids: CASSEQQATNQPQHF. Here the CDR3 DNA reads TGTGCCAGCAGTGAACAGCAGGCTACCAATCAGCCCCAGCATTTT.

This clonotype appeared a few times. V gene TRBV12-3 or TRBV12-4 combines with J gene TRBJ2-3; D is ambiguous. The germline V and J ends were trimmed by 4 bases and 3 bases, with 2 bases remaining between them. This CDR3 is 11 amino acids long. The CDR3 nucleotides are TGTGCCAGCAGTTCGACAGATACGCAGTATTTT. It encodes CASSSTDTQYF.

The CDR3 loop is CASSLDGRYGYTF. The CDR3 DNA reads TGTGCCAGCAGCTTAGACGGGCGTTATGGCTACACCTTC. J is TRBJ1-2 and V is TRBV7-2; D is uncertain. Looked up from germline, CDR1 is SGHTA and CDR2 is FQGNSA. The CDR3 has 13 residues. V was pared by 1 base and J by 5 bases, with 8 bases between.

V usage is TRBV28 and J usage is TRBJ2-7; D uncertain. Trimming stripped 3 bases from V and 2 bases from J, with 17 bases between. The CDR3 sequence is 16 residues long. Germline CDR1 is MDHEN and CDR2 is SYDVKM. In DNA form, the CDR3 reads TGTGCCAGCAGTTTCTCTCTTCGAGACTCTACCTACGAGCAGTACTTC. Protein sequence: CASSFSLRDSTYEQYF.

The chain uses TRBV20-1 and TRBJ2-7; TRBD2 matches 9 bases. The CDR3 is made up of 13 amino acids. J gave up 3 bases and V 4 bases, and 4 bases lay outside the gene matches. Germline V gives CDR1 DFQATT, CDR2 SNEGSKA (reference sequence). Here the CDR3 DNA reads TGCAGTGCTACAGCGGGAGGTGGCTACGAGCAGTACTTC. Protein: CSATAGGGYEQYF.

The V gene is TRBV20-1, the J gene TRBJ2-3, with TRBD2 identical over 7 bases. This CDR3 has 17 amino acids. Germline V gives CDR1 DFQATT, CDR2 SNEGSKA (reference sequence). V shed 5 bases and J 4 bases; nucleotides not matched to a gene: 18. The CDR3 DNA follows: TGCAGTGCTTTACGGGGGGAGGGCCTCCAAGAGGCAGATACGCAGTATTTT. Its translation is CSALRGEGLQEADTQYF.

This clonotype was counted a few times. The chain has TRBV7-8 and TRBJ2-5; TRBD1 or TRBD2 may be the D gene (6 bases each). Deletions cut 4 bases from V and 4 bases from J, with 19 bases between. The length of the CDR3 is 16 residues. The germline V gene has CDR1 SGHVS and CDR2 FQNEAQ. CDR3 DNA: TGTGCCAGCAGCTCTAGGGGGGCGCAGGCTGTAGAGACCCAGTACTTC. Translation: CASSSRGAQAVETQYF.

The chain is built from TRBV7-2 and TRBJ2-7; a weak D match, TRBD1 (6 bases). The germline CDR1 and CDR2 sequences are SGHTA and FQGNSA. The length of the CDR3 is 13 residues. Trimming cost V 3 bases and J 5 bases, with 11 bases left between them. The CDR3 DNA reads as TGTGCCAGCAGCTTCACAGGGTTCCACGAGCAGTACTTC. Amino acids: CASSFTGFHEQYF.

This clonotype was picked up a small number of times. This chain uses TRBV6-1 with TRBJ1-2; D is unclear. This CDR3 is built from 13 residues. V was shortened by 1 base and J by 5 bases, with 8 bases between the two germline ends. Germline V CDR1 and CDR2: MNHNS, SASEGT. CDR3 in DNA: TGTGCCAGCAGTGAAGGTCTTAGGTATGGCTACACCTTC. Amino acids: CASSEGLRYGYTF.

The chain links TRBV7-8 to TRBJ2-1, with 9 bases matching TRBD1. The CDR3 is made up of 15 amino acids. Germline CDR1 reads SGHVS; CDR2 reads FQNEAQ. The V gene end was trimmed by 6 bases and the J gene end by 6 bases; junction bases not matched to a gene: 9. In DNA form, the CDR3 reads TGTGCCAGCAGTTTTGGACAGGGGCCTTCCAATGAGCAGTTCTTC. Translating gives CASSFGQGPSNEQFF. Based on the CDR3 plus reference TRBV7-8 and TRBJ2-1, the full variable domain is GAGVSQSPRYKVAKRGQDVALRCDPISGHVSLFWYQQALGQGPEFLTYFQNEAQLDKSGLPSDRFFAERPEGSVSTLKIQRTQQEDSAVYLCASSFGQGPSNEQFFGPGTRLTVL.

The table lists this clonotype with a few counts. The rearrangement joins TRBV7-9 to TRBJ1-2; D possibly corresponds to TRBD1 (6 bases). Germline loops: CDR1 SEHNR, CDR2 FQNEAQ (reference sequence). V lost 5 bases to trimming and J lost 5 bases, with 24 bases between them. This CDR3 has 17 residues. This CDR3 reads CASSLSLSQGMGYGYTF. For the CDR3, the DNA is TGTGCCAGCAGCCTTAGTCTATCACAGGGAATGGGATATGGCTACACCTTC.

This clonotype was seen a few times. V and J are TRBV7-9 and TRBJ2-5; 10 nucleotides align to TRBD2. CDR1 and CDR2 from the germline V gene are SEHNR and FQNEAQ (reference sequence). Trimming at V came to 2 bases and at J to 2 bases, leaving 8 bases not matched to a gene. The CDR3 totals 17 residues. For the CDR3, the DNA is TGTGCCAGCAGCTTATTGGCTAGCGGGAGACTTCAAGAGACCCAGTACTTC. It encodes CASSLLASGRLQETQYF.

This clonotype showed up just a few times. The chain is built from TRBV7-8 and TRBJ1-2; 9 nucleotides agree with TRBD1. The V gene's germline CDR1 is SGHVS and CDR2 FQNEAQ. CDR3 length: 15 residues. J lost 4 bases, V lost 4 bases, and 7 bases had no gene match. The DNA for the CDR3 is TGTGCCAGCAGCTCAAACAGGGGGCGCGGCTATGGCTACACCTTC. It translates to CASSSNRGRGYGYTF.

This clonotype was seen more than once but under ten times. The chain joins TRBV6-2 or TRBV6-3 to TRBJ1-2, with 10 positions matching TRBD1. The CDR3 has 15 residues. Germline V gene lookup returns CDR1 MNHEY and CDR2 SVGEGT. The V gene end was trimmed by 6 bases and the J gene end by 5 bases; junction bases not matched to a gene: 9. The CDR3 sequence: CASRETGQGMYGYTF. The DNA of the CDR3 is TGTGCCAGCAGGGAAACGGGACAGGGGATGTATGGCTACACCTTC.

CDR3 protein: CSARDSNQPQHF. The CDR3 DNA is TGCAGTGCTAGAGATAGCAATCAGCCCCAGCATTTT. V is TRBV20-1 and J is TRBJ1-5, with unresolved D. Germline V gene lookup returns CDR1 DFQATT and CDR2 SNEGSKA (reference sequence). V gave up 0 bases and J gave up 0 bases, with 0 bases separating them. The CDR3 length is 12 residues.

The chain has TRBV15 and TRBJ2-1; D possibly corresponds to TRBD2 (5 bases). CDR1 and CDR2 from the germline V gene are LNHNV and YYDKDF (reference sequence). This CDR3 has 15 residues. Trimming left V 1 base short and J 0 bases short, with 7 bases between. CDR3 coding DNA: TGTGCCACCAGCAGAGCGGGATACTCCTACAATGAGCAGTTCTTC. Protein: CATSRAGYSYNEQFF.

The genes are TRBV28 and TRBJ2-5; 8 bases fit TRBD2. The J segment lost 5 bases and the V segment lost 6 bases, leaving 8 bases of the junction unmatched. Germline V gene data show CDR1 as MDHEN and CDR2 as SYDVKM. There are 14 residues in the CDR3. In nucleotides, the CDR3 is TGTGCCAGCAGGCAACACGGGGGGGAGGAGACCCAGTACTTC. Encoded protein: CASRQHGGEETQYF.

The chain has TRBV15 and TRBJ2-3; a possible D gene is TRBD1 (6 bases). CDR3 length: 18 amino acids. Germline CDR1 and CDR2: LNHNV and YYDKDF (reference sequence). The ends were cut back, 2 bases at V and 7 bases at J, with 25 bases in the middle. In nucleotides, the CDR3 is TGTGCCACCAGCAGACCTCAGGGGTTCCCTACCTCACGTAATACGCAGTATTTT. Translating gives CATSRPQGFPTSRNTQYF.

The chain joins TRBV4-3 to TRBJ2-5, with 13 bases identical to TRBD2. Per germline, CDR1 LGHNA and CDR2 YSLEER. The V segment lost 4 bases and the J segment 3 bases; nucleotides outside the gene matches: 2. The CDR3 contains 15 residues. The CDR3 sequence is CASSRGLAGEETQYF. For the CDR3, the DNA is TGCGCCAGCAGCCGCGGACTAGCGGGAGAAGAGACCCAGTACTTC.

This clonotype came up a few times. The chain links TRBV20-1 to TRBJ1-3, with D maybe TRBD1 (6 bases). Germline loops: CDR1 DFQATT, CDR2 SNEGSKA (reference sequence). This CDR3 contains 15 residues. Trimming shortened V by 0 bases and J by 8 bases, and 17 bases separated the two germline ends. The CDR3 region is CSARDPSQGRHTIYF. The CDR3 nucleotides are TGCAGTGCTAGAGATCCCTCACAGGGTAGACACACCATATATTTT.

This chain uses TRBV20-1 with TRBJ2-3, with D maybe TRBD2 (7 bases). CDR1 and CDR2 (germline): DFQATT, SNEGSKA (reference sequence). V lost 4 bases and J lost 2, with 25 bases in between. CDR3 length: 18 amino acids. The CDR3, as DNA: TGCAGTGCTATATTTTATAGGGGGGAGGGCGGAGTCACAGATACGCAGTATTTT. Translated: CSAIFYRGEGGVTDTQYF.

This chain uses TRBV20-1 with TRBJ2-1, with D maybe TRBD2 (6 bases). CDR1 DFQATT and CDR2 SNEGSKA come from the germline V gene (reference sequence). Trimming took 5 bases from V and 6 from J, leaving 8 bases between them. The CDR3 totals 11 residues. The CDR3: CSAAGSNEQFF. DNA for the CDR3: TGCAGTGCTGCGGGGTCCAATGAGCAGTTCTTC.

In its sample, this clonotype was seen a few times. The rearrangement uses TRBV25-1 and TRBJ2-1, with a tentative D call TRBD1 (7 bases). The germline V gene has CDR1 MGHDK and CDR2 SYGVNS. Trimming took off 3 bases at V and 2 bases at J, with 11 bases between the two ends. CDR3 length: 15 amino acids. CDR3 amino acids: CASSERDSPYNEQFF. The CDR3 DNA is TGTGCCAGCAGTGAGCGGGACAGTCCCTACAATGAGCAGTTCTTC.

The V and J genes are TRBV25-1 and TRBJ1-2, with TRBD1 as a possible D gene (6 bases). The CDR3 covers 12 residues. Germline V gives CDR1 MGHDK, CDR2 SYGVNS. V lost 4 bases to trimming and J lost 4 bases, with 7 bases between them. Here the CDR3 reads CASSADSYGYTF. CDR3 sequence (DNA): TGTGCCAGCAGTGCGGACAGCTATGGCTACACCTTC.

This clonotype was detected a few times. This chain uses TRBV20-1 with TRBJ2-7; possibly TRBD2 for D (5 bases). The CDR3 sequence is 12 residues long. V lost 2 bases to trimming and J lost 5 bases, with 10 bases between them. Per germline, CDR1 DFQATT and CDR2 SNEGSKA (reference sequence). The CDR3 nucleotides read TGCAGTGCTAGACCCGGGGTTGACGAGCAGTACTTC. Its protein product is CSARPGVDEQYF.